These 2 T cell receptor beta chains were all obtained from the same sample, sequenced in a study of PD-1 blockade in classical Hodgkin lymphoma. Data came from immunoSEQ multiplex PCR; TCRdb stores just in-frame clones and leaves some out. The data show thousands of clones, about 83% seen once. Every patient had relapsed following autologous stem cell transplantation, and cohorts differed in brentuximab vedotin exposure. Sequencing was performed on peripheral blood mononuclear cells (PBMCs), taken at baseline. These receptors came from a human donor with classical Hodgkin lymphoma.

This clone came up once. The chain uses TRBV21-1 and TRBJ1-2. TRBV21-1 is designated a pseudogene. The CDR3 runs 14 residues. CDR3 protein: CASGGTESNYGYTF. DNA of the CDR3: TGTGCCAGCGGAGGGACGGAAAGTAACTATGGCTACACCTTC.

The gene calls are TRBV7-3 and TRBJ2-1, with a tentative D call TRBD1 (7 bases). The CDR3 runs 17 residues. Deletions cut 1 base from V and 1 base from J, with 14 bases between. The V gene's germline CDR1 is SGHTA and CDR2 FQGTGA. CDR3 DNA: TGTGCCAGCAGCTTAAAGGGGGCGGGGTATTCCTACAATGAGCAGTTCTTC. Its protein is CASSLKGAGYSYNEQFF.